A single sample gave rise to the 23 T cell receptor beta chains below, sequenced in a study of immune cell composition in non-small cell lung cancer. The normal lung sample lay at least 3 cm, and maximally far, from the tumour. Data came from immunoSEQ multiplex PCR; TCRdb stores just in-frame clones and leaves some out. The sample yields under 3,000 clones, approximately 77% seen once. Specimen: non-adjacent lung tissue. The receptors come from a human donor with non-small cell lung cancer.

The chain combines TRBV5-8 with TRBJ2-2, with 9 bases identical to TRBD2. After removal of 3 bases from V and 3 bases from J, the junction contained 3 bases not matched to a gene. Germline CDR1 reads SGHTS; CDR2 reads YDEGEE. This CDR3 is built from 15 residues. CDR3: CASSSLAGDTGELFF. CDR3 nucleotide sequence: TGTGCCAGCAGCTCGTTAGCGGGAGACACCGGGGAGCTGTTTTTT. The full variable domain, with the rest looked up from reference TRBV5-8 and TRBJ2-2, is EAGVTQSPTHLIKTRGQQATLRCSPISGHTSVYWYQQALGLGLQFLLWYDEGEERNRGNFPPRFSGRQFPNYSSELNVNALELEDSALYLCASSSLAGDTGELFFGEGSRLTVL.

By share of the sample, this clone is large (0.1 to 1%). The chain recombines TRBV10-3 with TRBJ1-1, with TRBD1 matching 9 bases. The CDR3 totals 17 residues. The V gene end was trimmed by 6 bases and the J gene end by 0 bases; junction bases not matched to a gene: 11. Germline assignment: CDR1 ENHRY and CDR2 SYGVKD. CDR3 sequence reads: CAISFVPGQGMNTEAFF. For the CDR3, the DNA is TGTGCCATCAGCTTTGTCCCGGGACAGGGAATGAACACTGAAGCTTTCTTT.

The chain combines TRBV29-1 with TRBJ1-4; the match to TRBD1 covers 8 bases. There are 15 residues in the CDR3. V gave up 5 bases and J gave up 5 bases; unmatched junction bases: 10. Per the germline V gene, CDR1 is SQVTM and CDR2 is ANQGSEA. The CDR3 coding sequence is TGCAGCGTTCGCCAAAACAGGGGGGTAAATGAAAAACTGTTTTTT. It translates to CSVRQNRGVNEKLFF.

The chain has TRBV9 and TRBJ1-3; no reliable D call. Germline values: CDR1 SGDLS, CDR2 YYNGEE. The V end lost 4 bases, the J end lost 0 bases, and 8 bases lay between the germline ends. The CDR3 has 14 amino acids. The CDR3 nucleotides read TGTGCCAGCAGCCCACAGAGCTCTGGAAACACCATATATTTT. Its protein product is CASSPQSSGNTIYF. Full variable domain (outside the CDR3, taken from reference TRBV9 and TRBJ1-3): DSGVTQTPKHLITATGQRVTLRCSPRSGDLSVYWYQQSLDQGLQFLIQYYNGEERAKGNILERFSAQQFPDLHSELNLSSLELGDSALYFCASSPQSSGNTIYFGEGSWLTVV.

The chain has TRBV29-1 and TRBJ2-2, with TRBD1 identical over 7 bases. With 7 bases clipped from V and 0 bases from J, the junction kept 2 bases outside the gene matches. Germline V gene lookup returns CDR1 SQVTM and CDR2 ANQGSEA. This CDR3 region has 13 residues. DNA for the CDR3: TGCAGCGCAGGACAGGCGAACACCGGGGAGCTGTTTTTT. Its protein product is CSAGQANTGELFF.

The rearrangement links TRBV5-1 to TRBJ2-5, with D perhaps TRBD1 (6 bases). Germline CDR1 and CDR2: SGHRS and YFSETQ. CDR3 length: 14 amino acids. V lost 0 bases to trimming and J lost 5 bases, with 11 bases between them. CDR3 protein: CASSLGGREETQYF. Here the CDR3 DNA reads TGCGCCAGCAGCTTGGGGGGGCGCGAGGAGACCCAGTACTTC.

A single count supports this clone. This CDR3 is CASKSTGESDTQYF. For the CDR3, the DNA is TGTGCCAGTAAGTCGACAGGGGAGTCAGATACGCAGTATTTT. The chain is built from TRBV19 and TRBJ2-3; TRBD1 matches 8 bases. Germline trimming cut 7 bases from V and 4 bases from J; bases unmatched to any gene: 7. The CDR3 totals 14 residues. The germline V gene has CDR1 LNHDA and CDR2 SQIVND (reference sequence).

This chain uses TRBV4-1 with TRBJ2-5, with 10 bases aligning to TRBD2. The germline CDR1 and CDR2 sequences are MGHRA and YSYEKL. The CDR3 sequence is 18 residues long. Trimming removed 4 bases from V and 1 base from J; junction bases left unmatched: 12. The CDR3 DNA reads TGCGCCAGCAGCCTGGCTTTTGGTAGCGGGGGGTCCCAAGAGACCCAGTACTTC. Residues: CASSLAFGSGGSQETQYF.

The V call is TRBV30, the J call TRBJ1-1, with 9 bases that match TRBD1. The germline V gene has CDR1 GTSNPN and CDR2 SVGIG (reference sequence). This CDR3 contains 13 residues. After removal of 3 bases from V and 5 bases from J, the junction contained 4 bases not matched to a gene. DNA of the CDR3: TGTGCCTGGAGGGACAGGGGACGGACTGAAGCTTTCTTT. It encodes CAWRDRGRTEAFF.

J is TRBJ2-7 and V is TRBV6-1, with D possibly being TRBD1 (6 bases). The CDR3 has 13 residues. V was trimmed by 2 bases and J by 5 bases, leaving 10 bases between them. The germline V gene encodes CDR1 MNHNS and CDR2 SASEGT. This CDR3 reads CASSEKGHDEQYF. In DNA form, the CDR3 reads TGTGCCAGCAGTGAAAAGGGACACGACGAGCAGTACTTC.

This clone was observed once. The chain combines TRBV5-1 with TRBJ1-4, with 7 bases identical to TRBD1. Germline CDR1 SGHRS, CDR2 YFSETQ. The CDR3 contains 14 residues. V shed 5 bases, J shed 7 bases, and the junction held 8 bases outside the gene matches. CDR3 loop: CASRPGGSGEKLFF. In nucleotides, the CDR3 is TGCGCCAGCAGGCCAGGGGGATCTGGTGAAAAACTGTTTTTT.

The genes are TRBV6-6 and TRBJ1-1; 9 nucleotides match TRBD1. The V segment lost 4 bases and the J segment 6 bases; nucleotides outside the gene matches: 12. CDR3 length: 16 residues. Germline CDR1 reads MNHNY; CDR2 reads SVGAGI (reference sequence). Written as DNA, the CDR3 is TGTGCCAGCAGTTGGGGACAGGGCCTTAGGATCCCTGAAGCTTTCTTT. Amino acid sequence: CASSWGQGLRIPEAFF.

This clone was recorded only once. This CDR3 reads CASSNGLALNTGELFF. DNA for the CDR3: TGTGCCAGCTCCAACGGACTAGCCCTGAACACCGGGGAGCTGTTTTTT. The chain carries TRBV19 and TRBJ2-2; TRBD2 matches at 8 bases. V shed 9 bases and J 1 base; nucleotides not matched to a gene: 10. Per the germline V gene, CDR1 is LNHDA and CDR2 is SQIVND (reference sequence). This CDR3 has 16 residues.

This chain uses TRBV19 with TRBJ2-3, with 12 bases matching TRBD2. The CDR3 totals 19 residues. CDR1 and CDR2 from the germline V gene are LNHDA and SQIVND (reference sequence). V was clipped by 5 bases and J by 0 bases; unmatched bases: 12. The DNA for the CDR3 is TGTGCCAGTAGTGGCCCGACTAGCGGGGGTCACCCAAGCACAGATACGCAGTATTTT. This gives the protein CASSGPTSGGHPSTDTQYF.

The chain employs TRBV7-9 and TRBJ1-4; TRBD1 matches at 10 bases. CDR1 and CDR2 from the germline V gene are SEHNR and FQNEAQ (reference sequence). V was clipped by 0 bases and J by 7 bases; unmatched bases: 2. This CDR3 is built from 15 residues. CDR3 region: CASSLAGQGSEKLFF. Written as DNA, the CDR3 is TGTGCCAGCAGCTTAGCGGGACAGGGGAGTGAAAAACTGTTTTTT.

The chain joins TRBV7-6 to TRBJ2-5; a possible D gene is TRBD2 (6 bases). The CDR3 is 13 residues long. CDR1 SGHVS and CDR2 FNYEAQ come from the germline V gene. Deletions cut 7 bases from V and 0 bases from J, with 9 bases between. The CDR3 here is CASTRDYQETQYF. CDR3 bases: TGTGCCAGCACCCGGGACTACCAAGAGACCCAGTACTTC.

This chain links TRBV9 with TRBJ2-1; 9 bases match TRBD2. Germline CDR1 is SGDLS and CDR2 is YYNGEE. The CDR3 sequence is 14 residues long. With 0 bases clipped from V and 6 bases from J, the junction kept 1 base outside the gene matches. The DNA of the CDR3 is TGTGCCAGCAGCGTAGGCGGGAGGGGCAATGAGCAGTTCTTC. It translates to CASSVGGRGNEQFF.

In its sample, this clone is large. V and J are TRBV19 and TRBJ2-5, with D maybe TRBD2 (5 bases). Per the germline V gene, CDR1 is LNHDA and CDR2 is SQIVND (reference sequence). The CDR3 runs 12 residues. The V end was cut by 1 base, the J end by 5 bases, with 5 bases between. CDR3 coding DNA: TGTGCCAGTAGTATAGCGGGGGAGACCCAGTACTTC. Amino acids: CASSIAGETQYF.

The CDR3 sequence: CASSPPGQGTDTQYF. Here the CDR3 DNA reads TGTGCCAGCAGCCCCCCGGGACAGGGTACAGATACGCAGTATTTT. The V call is TRBV5-6, the J call TRBJ2-3; 9 nucleotides match TRBD1. CDR3 size: 15 residues. J gave up 3 bases and V 4 bases, and 6 bases lay outside the gene matches. CDR1 and CDR2 from the germline V gene are SGHDT and YYEEEE. Based on the CDR3 plus reference TRBV5-6 and TRBJ2-3, the full variable domain is DAGVTQSPTHLIKTRGQQVTLRCSPKSGHDTVSWYQQALGQGPQFIFQYYEEEERQRGNFPDRFSGHQFPNYSSELNVNALLLGDSALYLCASSPPGQGTDTQYFGPGTRLTVL.

This clone showed up just once. The gene calls are TRBV15 and TRBJ1-6, with a possible D match to TRBD1 (6 bases). V was trimmed by 0 bases and J by 0 bases, leaving 9 bases between them. Germline values: CDR1 LNHNV, CDR2 YYDKDF (reference sequence). CDR3 length: 17 amino acids. CDR3 residues: CATSRDGGASYNSPLHF. CDR3 nucleotide sequence: TGTGCCACCAGCAGAGATGGGGGGGCCTCCTATAATTCACCCCTCCACTTT.

By frequency in the sample, this clone is large. This chain links TRBV19 with TRBJ1-2; 12 bases are a match to TRBD1. This CDR3 has 17 residues. CDR1 and CDR2 from the germline V gene are LNHDA and SQIVND (reference sequence). V lost 7 bases, J lost 0 bases, and 9 bases stayed unmatched. DNA for the CDR3: TGTGCCAGTATTGGGGACAGGGGGCTTTCCCCTAACTATGGCTACACCTTC. Residues: CASIGDRGLSPNYGYTF.

This rearrangement joins TRBV11-3 to TRBJ2-6; TRBD1 matches 10 bases. The germline V gene has CDR1 SGHNT and CDR2 YENEEA. V gave up 5 bases and J gave up 1 base; unmatched junction bases: 8. This CDR3 has 18 residues. CDR3: CASSPGGGQGSGANVLTF. The CDR3 region has the DNA TGTGCCAGCAGCCCCGGTGGGGGACAGGGGTCTGGGGCCAACGTCCTGACTTTC.

This clone was observed a few times. The chain couples TRBV7-2 to TRBJ2-2; D gene unclear. The CDR3 length is 14 residues. The V gene's germline CDR1 is SGHTA and CDR2 FQGNSA. Trimming left V 1 base short and J 5 bases short, with 8 bases between. As DNA, the CDR3 is TGTGCCAGCAGCTTAGGTTTGGCTACCGGGGAGCTGTTTTTT. Translation: CASSLGLATGELFF.